This record looks at one T cell receptor beta chain sequence and its context. As yet, its antigen is unknown. This sample is part of a study of cytomegalovirus exposure and HLA in healthy donors. Study findings and constraints: Reportedly, a later analysis found an Asian-associated ancestry cluster had fewer N-insertions than the roughly 700-donor mean. In a later analysis, TCR beta V- and J-gene trimming was associated with a missense DCLRE1C variant. Presence/absence analyses supposed approximately even sequencing depth among donors.

CDR3 size: 15 residues. V gave up 5 bases and J gave up 9 bases; unmatched junction bases: 8. Germline loops: CDR1 SGHNT, CDR2 YENEEA. Amplification used 60 Vbeta primers and 13 Jbeta primers. As processed by the authors: Approximately 11 million shared chains were among approximately 80 million unique TCR beta chains counted in a later analysis. Clones were sequenced by immunoSEQ multiplex PCR, and TCRdb holds only the in-frame ones, with some missing. Clone size and the V and J calls come from that table; the DNA yielded D and trimming. The sample has 100,000 or so clones, about three quarters seen once.

This rearrangement joins TRBV11-3 to TRBJ2-1; 12 bases match TRBD2. What was sequenced was PBMCs. This sequence originates from a woman aged 40 to 49 in good health and CMV-seropositive. The CDR3 reads CASSGRLAGVSEQFF. The CDR3 DNA sequence: TGTGCCAGCAGCGGGAGACTAGCGGGAGTAAGTGAGCAGTTCTTC.